These T cell receptor beta chains were read from a single sample in a study of cytomegalovirus exposure and HLA in healthy donors. The assay was immunoSEQ multiplex PCR, and TCRdb's table has in-frame clones only and misses some. The data contain 160,000 or so clones, 70% of them singletons. Sequencing was performed on PBMCs. These receptor sequences come from a young man in good health and CMV-seropositive. The CDR3 runs from the conserved cysteine through the conserved F or W. The D gene is left open where the match is weak. Where a row states a size, it is once, few, many or the class of an expanded clone; other rows omit it.

D: -
J: TRBJ2-1
V: TRBV4-1
size: -
DNA: TGCGCCAGCAGCCAAGATCTAGCGAACAATGAGCAGTTCTTC
CDR3: CASSQDLANNEQFF

D: -
J: TRBJ2-4
V: TRBV7-6
size: few
DNA: TGTGCCAGCAGCTTAGGTGGGTCCCCAGGGAACATTCAGTACTTC
CDR3: CASSLGGSPGNIQYF

D: -
J: TRBJ2-4
V: TRBV11-1
size: -
DNA: TGTGCCAGCAGCTTAGGACAAGGGGTGCAAAACATTCAGTACTTC
CDR3: CASSLGQGVQNIQYF

D: TRBD1
J: TRBJ1-2
V: TRBV5-4
size: -
DNA: TGTGCCAGCAACTCCGGGACAGGGGGCAACTATGGCTACACCTTC
CDR3: CASNSGTGGNYGYTF

D: TRBD1
J: TRBJ2-5
V: TRBV6-4
size: -
DNA: TGTGCCAGCAGTGATACCCCGGGACAGGGGAAAGAGACCCAGTACTTC
CDR3: CASSDTPGQGKETQYF

D: TRBD1
J: TRBJ1-5
V: TRBV4-1
size: -
DNA: TGCGCCAGCAGCCAAAGCGGACAGGGCGATCAGCCCCAGCATTTT
CDR3: CASSQSGQGDQPQHF

D: TRBD1
J: TRBJ1-2
V: TRBV7-2
size: once
DNA: TGTGCCAGCAGCTTAGGACAGGGGGCGAGAGGCTACACCTTC
CDR3: CASSLGQGARGYTF

D: TRBD1
J: TRBJ1-2
V: TRBV5-1
size: -
DNA: TGCGCCAGCAGTATGGGGGACAGGTCCTATGGCTACACCTTC
CDR3: CASSMGDRSYGYTF

D: -
J: TRBJ1-5
V: TRBV7-3
size: few
DNA: TGTGCCAGCAGCGCGGTGTCTCGGAGGCAGCCCCAGCATTTT
CDR3: CASSAVSRRQPQHF

D: TRBD1
J: TRBJ1-4
V: TRBV5-6
size: -
DNA: TGTGCCAGCAGCCCGCTGGGGACAGGCGAGCATGCACCTAATGAAAAACTGTTTTTT
CDR3: CASSPLGTGEHAPNEKLFF

D: -
J: TRBJ1-6
V: TRBV28
size: -
DNA: TGTGCCAGCAGTCGACAGTTCGATTCACCCCTCCACTTT
CDR3: CASSRQFDSPLHF

D: -
J: TRBJ2-5
V: TRBV6-1
size: -
DNA: TGTGCCAGCAGTGTTCTCTTCCAAGAGACCCAGTACTTC
CDR3: CASSVLFQETQYF

D: -
J: TRBJ1-1
V: TRBV9
size: -
DNA: TGTGCCAGCAGCAGGCAGGGAGGGACTGAAGCTTTCTTT
CDR3: CASSRQGGTEAFF

D: TRBD1
J: TRBJ1-1
V: TRBV30
size: once
DNA: TGTGCCTGGAGTCTCGGACAGGGGAACACTGAAGCTTTCTTT
CDR3: CAWSLGQGNTEAFF

D: TRBD1
J: TRBJ1-2
V: TRBV4-1
size: -
DNA: TGCGCTAGCAGCCAAAGATCTTATGACAGGGACAATGGCTACACCTTC
CDR3: CASSQRSYDRDNGYTF

D: -
J: TRBJ1-1
V: TRBV6-6
size: once
DNA: TGTGCCAGCAGTTACGAGTCGTCAGGGTTGACTGAAGCTTTCTTT
CDR3: CASSYESSGLTEAFF

D: -
J: TRBJ2-3
V: TRBV27
size: -
DNA: TGTGCCAGCAGTTTACTACCCCCCGAGGATACGCAGTATTTT
CDR3: CASSLLPPEDTQYF

D: -
J: TRBJ1-1
V: TRBV14
size: -
DNA: TGTGCCAGCAGCCAAGATTGGGCAGAAGCTTTCTTT
CDR3: CASSQDWAEAFF

D: -
J: TRBJ1-2
V: TRBV19
size: few
DNA: TGTGCCAGTAGTATAGATCAGAATGGCTACACCTTC
CDR3: CASSIDQNGYTF

D: -
J: TRBJ2-3
V: TRBV11-3
size: -
DNA: TGTGCCAGCGGTGCACACACAGATACGCAGTATTTT
CDR3: CASGAHTDTQYF

D: -
J: TRBJ1-5
V: TRBV7-9
size: -
DNA: TGTGCCAGCAGCTTAGACGGGAACCAGCCCCAGCATTTT
CDR3: CASSLDGNQPQHF

D: -
J: TRBJ1-4
V: TRBV4-1
size: -
DNA: TGCGCCAGCAGCCAAGAATTACAGGCAGGAAAACTGTTTTTT
CDR3: CASSQELQAGKLFF

D: TRBD1
J: TRBJ1-5
V: TRBV27
size: -
DNA: TGTGCCAGCAGTCCCTGGGACAGCACCTTTTATAGCAATCAGCCCCAGCATTTT
CDR3: CASSPWDSTFYSNQPQHF

D: -
J: TRBJ2-3
V: TRBV19
size: once
DNA: TGTGCCAGTAGTGGGCAGCGCACAGATACGCAGTATTTT
CDR3: CASSGQRTDTQYF

D: -
J: TRBJ1-5
V: TRBV2
size: medium-sized
DNA: TGTGCCAGCAGTGGACCAACAGGTCGAGGACAGCCCCAGCATTTT
CDR3: CASSGPTGRGQPQHF

D: -
J: TRBJ2-3
V: TRBV6-5
size: -
DNA: TGTGCCAGCAGTACCCGGACAGTGAGACCAGATACGCAGTATTTT
CDR3: CASSTRTVRPDTQYF

D: -
J: TRBJ1-4
V: TRBV29-1
size: -
DNA: TGCAGCGCTCTCCCCGACTCAACTAATGAAAAACTGTTTTTT
CDR3: CSALPDSTNEKLFF

D: TRBD2
J: TRBJ2-1
V: TRBV7-9
size: few
DNA: TGTGCCAGCAGCTTAGTCCTAGCGGGGAGATCCAATGAGCAGTTCTTC
CDR3: CASSLVLAGRSNEQFF

D: -
J: TRBJ1-5
V: TRBV10-2
size: -
DNA: TGCGCCAGCAGACCACAGGGAAGGAGCAATCAGCCCCAGCATTTT
CDR3: CASRPQGRSNQPQHF

D: -
J: TRBJ2-2
V: TRBV5-8
size: -
DNA: TGTGCCAGCATCTGGGGGGGCGGACAGGGACCCACCGGGGAGCTGTTTTTT
CDR3: CASIWGGGQGPTGELFF

D: TRBD1
J: TRBJ1-1
V: TRBV4-1
size: few
DNA: TGCGCCAGCAGCCAACTGACAGGGGCGGTTACTGAAGCTTTCTTT
CDR3: CASSQLTGAVTEAFF

D: -
J: TRBJ1-1
V: TRBV6-1
size: few
DNA: TGTGCCAGCAGTGAATGGTTTGGGGGGAAAGCTGAAGCTTTCTTT
CDR3: CASSEWFGGKAEAFF

D: -
J: TRBJ1-5
V: TRBV28
size: -
DNA: TGTGCCAGCAGTTCGGGTAAGGGGAATTATCAGCCCCAGCATTTT
CDR3: CASSSGKGNYQPQHF

D: -
J: TRBJ1-2
V: TRBV11-1
size: -
DNA: TGTGCCAGCAGCCCCGGCATTGGGGGGGGCGGTCGATGGACCTACACCTTC
CDR3: CASSPGIGGGGRWTYTF

D: TRBD1
J: TRBJ2-5
V: TRBV6-1
size: -
DNA: TGTGCCAGCAGTGAAAGGTGGGACAGGGGCCAAGAGACCCAGTACTTC
CDR3: CASSERWDRGQETQYF

D: TRBD2
J: TRBJ2-5
V: TRBV7-7
size: once
DNA: TGTGCTAGCAGCAAGGGACTAGCGGGCCAAGAGACCCAGTACTTC
CDR3: CASSKGLAGQETQYF

D: -
J: TRBJ1-2
V: TRBV6-1
size: -
DNA: TGTGCCAGCAGTGACCCTAACAGGGCTAACTATGGCTACACCTTC
CDR3: CASSDPNRANYGYTF

D: TRBD2
J: TRBJ2-5
V: TRBV6-1
size: -
DNA: TGTGCCAGCAGTGAAGCGCCCCCCGCGGGGGGCCAAGAGACCCAGTACTTC
CDR3: CASSEAPPAGGQETQYF

D: -
J: TRBJ1-3
V: TRBV5-1
size: -
DNA: TGCGCCAGCAGCTTGGCCGGGAGCTCTGGAAACACCATATATTTT
CDR3: CASSLAGSSGNTIYF

D: TRBD1
J: TRBJ1-1
V: TRBV28
size: -
DNA: TGTGCCAGCAGCCCGCACGGACAGGGGAACACTGAAGCTTTCTTT
CDR3: CASSPHGQGNTEAFF

D: -
J: TRBJ1-2
V: TRBV2
size: -
DNA: TGTGCCAGCAGTACTTTTTCGCGTGGCTACACCTTC
CDR3: CASSTFSRGYTF

D: -
J: TRBJ1-1
V: TRBV5-1
size: few
DNA: TGCGCCAGCAGCTTGGCCGTACAGGGAATGGGCACTGAAGCTTTCTTT
CDR3: CASSLAVQGMGTEAFF

D: -
J: TRBJ1-1
V: TRBV18
size: -
DNA: TGTGCCAGCTCACTTGGGAACAGGATGAACACTGAAGCTTTCTTT
CDR3: CASSLGNRMNTEAFF

D: TRBD2
J: TRBJ2-3
V: TRBV5-1
size: -
DNA: TGCGCCAGCAGCAGTATAGCGGGATTCGGCACAGATACGCAGTATTTT
CDR3: CASSSIAGFGTDTQYF

D: TRBD1
J: TRBJ2-2
V: TRBV11-3
size: -
DNA: TGTGCCAGCAGCTTGGGACAGGGGGCAACCGGGGAGCTGTTTTTT
CDR3: CASSLGQGATGELFF

D: -
J: TRBJ1-1
V: TRBV10-1
size: few
DNA: TGCGCCAGCGCCCAGACAGTGATGACTGAAGCTTTCTTT
CDR3: CASAQTVMTEAFF

D: -
J: TRBJ2-2
V: TRBV6-5
size: -
DNA: TGTGCCAGCAGTTACCGGTTGCACCGGGAGCTGTTTTTT
CDR3: CASSYRLHRELFF

D: -
J: TRBJ2-1
V: TRBV11-2
size: once
DNA: TGTGCCAGCAGCTTAGCGGGGACAACTTCCTACAATGAGCAGTTCTTC
CDR3: CASSLAGTTSYNEQFF

D: TRBD1
J: TRBJ1-2
V: TRBV2
size: medium-sized
DNA: TGTGCCAGCAGGAGGACAGGGGAGGGTGGCTACACCTTC
CDR3: CASRRTGEGGYTF